The present T cell receptor (beta chain) was sequenced within a study of memory CD4+ T cells and cytomegalovirus serostatus. Overall study: Of the healthy Belgian adults, 9 were CMV seropositive and 24 seronegative.

Points from the study as a whole: Of around 160 reported CMV TCRbeta sequences, around 62 were found in memory CD4+ repertoires.

Per germline, CDR1 SGHTA and CDR2 FQGNSA. The CDR3 consists of 15 residues. The V end lost 5 bases, the J end lost 0 bases, and 12 bases lay between the germline ends. The sort gate was single viable CD3+CD4+CD8-CD45RO+ cells for memory CD4+ T cells. On this clone: Its antigen is still unknown.

Authors' analysis steps: Out-of-frame sequences were removed, leaving 2,204,828 distinct TCRbeta sequences. TCRdb's table, derived via immunoSEQ multiplex PCR, lists solely in-frame clones and lacks some. D and trimming come from the DNA, and the V and J calls and clone size come from that table. The data contain 56,000 or so clones, about four fifths of them singletons. V gene TRBV7-2 combines with J gene TRBJ2-3; perhaps TRBD2 as D (6 bases). This receptor was identified in an adult in good health and CMV-seronegative. The sequenced material came from memory CD4+ T cells from blood. The CDR3 DNA reads as TGTGCCAGCAGCCGCAACGGGGGAAGCACAGATACGCAGTATTTT. Translating it yields CASSRNGGSTDTQYF.